These 4 T cell receptor beta chains were all obtained from the same sample, sequenced in a study of cytomegalovirus exposure and HLA in healthy donors. PCR employed 60 Vbeta and 13 Jbeta primers. TCRdb keeps only in-frame clones here, not all; method: immunoSEQ multiplex PCR. The sample records some 150,000 clones, 9.4% being singletons. Sequenced material: PBMCs. The receptors were gathered from a male donor in good health and CMV-seronegative.

This clone occurred a few times. The chain recombines TRBV6-4 with TRBJ2-3; 11 nucleotides match TRBD2. CDR1 MRHNA and CDR2 SNTAGT come from the germline V gene. Germline trimming cut 0 bases from V and 5 bases from J; bases unmatched to any gene: 1. This CDR3 has 15 residues. CDR3 DNA sequence: TGTGCCAGCAGTGACTCAGGGACTAGCGGAGATACGCAGTATTTT. It encodes CASSDSGTSGDTQYF.

This clone was seen a few times. The V call is TRBV7-8, the J call TRBJ1-2; D is unclear. CDR1 and CDR2 (germline): SGHVS, FQNEAQ. Between the trimmed V and J ends, which lost 6 bases and 5 bases, there was a span of 13 bases. This CDR3 is 13 amino acids long. CDR3 region: CASSPAIGYGYTF. Written as DNA, the CDR3 is TGTGCCAGCAGTCCCGCGATCGGTTATGGCTACACCTTC.

The CDR3 DNA sequence: TGTGCTAGTGGTTTGTCCCGGAGCTCCTACAATGAGCAGTTCTTC. Amino acids: CASGLSRSSYNEQFF. The rearrangement uses TRBV12-5 and TRBJ2-1; no definite D call. Trimming removed 2 bases from V and 0 bases from J, with 8 bases in between. Germline CDR1 is LGHNT and CDR2 is FRNRAP. The CDR3 is 15 residues long.

This clone was detected only a few times. The V call is TRBV4-1, the J call TRBJ2-5; D not certain. The tail of the sequence fits TRBJ2-7 better, so the J call may be wrong. The CDR3 has 13 amino acids. Germline CDR1 and CDR2: MGHRA and YSYEKL. The chain's CDR3 is CASSQGKPYEQYF. The CDR3 DNA follows: TGCGCCAGCAGCCAAGGAAAGCCCTACGAGCAGTACTTC.